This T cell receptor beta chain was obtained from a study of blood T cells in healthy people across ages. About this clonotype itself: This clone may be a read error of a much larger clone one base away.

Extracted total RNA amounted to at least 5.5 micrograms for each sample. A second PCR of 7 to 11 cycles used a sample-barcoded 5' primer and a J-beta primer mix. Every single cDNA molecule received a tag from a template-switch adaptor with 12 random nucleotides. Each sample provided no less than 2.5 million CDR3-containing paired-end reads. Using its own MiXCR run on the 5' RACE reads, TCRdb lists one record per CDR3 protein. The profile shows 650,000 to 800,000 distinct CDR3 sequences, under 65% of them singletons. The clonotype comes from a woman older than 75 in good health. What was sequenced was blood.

The CDR3 DNA sequence: TGTGCCAACAGTCTAGGGGGCATTGGCTACACCTTC. The encoded protein is CANSLGGIGYTF. The chain uses TRBV25-1 and TRBJ1-2, with 7 bases that match TRBD1. The length of the CDR3 is 12 residues. Germline values: CDR1 MGHDK, CDR2 SYGVNS.